The clone carrying this TCR beta chain was seen many times. Germline loops: CDR1 DFQATT, CDR2 SNEGSKA (reference sequence). V shed 5 bases and J shed 1 base, with 17 bases lying between them. The length of the CDR3 is 15 residues. These data belong to a study of T cells in Graves' hyperthyroidism and ophthalmopathy. Study-level background: At the time of initial diagnosis and before any treatment, peripheral blood was collected.

The study based diagnoses on clinical symptoms, serum thyroxine and TRAb, thyroid ultrasound and orbital computed tomography. RNA transcripts yielded amplified TCR beta CDR3 regions. HTBI primers were used for first-round RT-PCR of the TCR CDR3. Via MiXCR, TCRdb re-called the multiplex PCR reads, giving one row per CDR3 protein. This sample has some 600,000 distinct CDR3 sequences, with around 13% found just once. The sequencing input was blood. This TCR was sampled from a woman aged 25 to 45 with Graves' hyperthyroidism that later progressed to Graves' ophthalmopathy. The V and J genes are TRBV20-1 and TRBJ1-1; tentatively, D is TRBD1 (5 bases). CDR3 coding DNA: TGCAGTGCTTGGGGGGAAGACGTAACGAACACTGAAGCTTTCTTT. It encodes CSAWGEDVTNTEAFF.